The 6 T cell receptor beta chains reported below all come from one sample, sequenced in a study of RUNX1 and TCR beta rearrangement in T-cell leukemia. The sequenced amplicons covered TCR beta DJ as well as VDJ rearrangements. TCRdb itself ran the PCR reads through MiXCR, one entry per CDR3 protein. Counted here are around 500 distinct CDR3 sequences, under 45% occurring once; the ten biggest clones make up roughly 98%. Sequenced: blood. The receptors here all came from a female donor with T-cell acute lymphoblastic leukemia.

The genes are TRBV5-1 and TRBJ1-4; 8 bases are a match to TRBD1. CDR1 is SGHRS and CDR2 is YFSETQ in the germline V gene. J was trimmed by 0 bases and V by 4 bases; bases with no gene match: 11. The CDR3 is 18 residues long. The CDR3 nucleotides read TGCGCCAGCAGCGGCGGCTGGACAGGGCTCACAACTAATGAAAAACTGTTTTTT. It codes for CASSGGWTGLTTNEKLFF.

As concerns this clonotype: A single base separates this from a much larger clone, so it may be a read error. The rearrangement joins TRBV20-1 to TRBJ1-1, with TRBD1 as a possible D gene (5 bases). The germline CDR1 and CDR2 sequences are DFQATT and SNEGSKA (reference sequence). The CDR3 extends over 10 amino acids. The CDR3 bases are TGCAGTGCTAGGGGGACTGAAGTTTTCTTT. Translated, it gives CSARGTEVFF.

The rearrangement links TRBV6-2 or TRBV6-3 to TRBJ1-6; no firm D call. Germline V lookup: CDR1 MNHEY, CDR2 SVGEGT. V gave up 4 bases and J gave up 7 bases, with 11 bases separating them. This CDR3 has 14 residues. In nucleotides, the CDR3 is TGTGCCAGCAGTTTGCGGGCCGAAAATTCACCCCTCCACTTT. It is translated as CASSLRAENSPLHF.

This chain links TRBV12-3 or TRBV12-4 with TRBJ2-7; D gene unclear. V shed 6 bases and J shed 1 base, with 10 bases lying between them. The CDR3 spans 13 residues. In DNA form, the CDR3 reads TGTGCCAGCAGCCCTACCGTTTCCTACGAGCAGTACTTC. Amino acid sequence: CASSPTVSYEQYF.

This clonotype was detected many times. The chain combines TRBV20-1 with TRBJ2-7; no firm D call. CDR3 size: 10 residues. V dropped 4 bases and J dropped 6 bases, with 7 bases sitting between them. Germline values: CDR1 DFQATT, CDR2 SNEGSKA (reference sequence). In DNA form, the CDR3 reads TGCAGTGCTAAAGGCCCCGAGCAGTACTTC. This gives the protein CSAKGPEQYF.

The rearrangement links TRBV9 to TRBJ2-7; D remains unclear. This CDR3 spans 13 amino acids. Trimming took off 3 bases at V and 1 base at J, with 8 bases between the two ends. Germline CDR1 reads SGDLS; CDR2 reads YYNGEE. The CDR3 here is CASSAHGSYEQYF. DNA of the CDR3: TGTGCCAGCAGCGCCCACGGATCCTACGAGCAGTACTTC.